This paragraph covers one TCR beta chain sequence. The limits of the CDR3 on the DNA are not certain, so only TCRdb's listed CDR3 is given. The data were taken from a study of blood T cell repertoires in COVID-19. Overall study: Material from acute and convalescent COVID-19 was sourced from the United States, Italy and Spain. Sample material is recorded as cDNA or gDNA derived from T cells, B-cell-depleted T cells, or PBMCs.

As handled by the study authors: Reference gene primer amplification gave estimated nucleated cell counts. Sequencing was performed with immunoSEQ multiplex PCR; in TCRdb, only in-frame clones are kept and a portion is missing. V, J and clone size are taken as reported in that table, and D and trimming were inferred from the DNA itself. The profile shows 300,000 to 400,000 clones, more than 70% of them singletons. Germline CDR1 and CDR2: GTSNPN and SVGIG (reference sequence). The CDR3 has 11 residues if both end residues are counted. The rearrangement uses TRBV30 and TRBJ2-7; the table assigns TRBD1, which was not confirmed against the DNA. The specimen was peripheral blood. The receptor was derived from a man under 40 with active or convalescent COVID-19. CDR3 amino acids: CAWGTGAARYF.